Below, 17 T cell receptor beta chains from the same sample are listed, as sequenced in a study of shared clonotypes between healthy human individuals. Profiled with immunoSEQ multiplex PCR; TCRdb holds only in-frame clones, not every one. The sample includes millions of clones, more than 80% seen only once; the top ten take roughly 0.14%. Sequencing input: naive CD4+ T cells sorted from blood. Subset described: CD45RA+ positively selected. Every receptor here comes from a man younger than 35 in good health.

V gene TRBV6-4 combines with J gene TRBJ1-5; a possible D gene is TRBD1 (6 bases). The V gene's germline CDR1 is MRHNA and CDR2 SNTAGT. Trimming removed 1 base at V and 4 bases at J, with 11 bases between. This CDR3 is 15 amino acids long. CDR3 residues: CASSDCERGNQPQHF. The CDR3 bases are TGTGCCAGCAGTGACTGTGAGAGGGGGAATCAGCCCCAGCATTTT.

This chain joins TRBV5-1 and TRBJ1-3; D might be TRBD1 (5 bases). V was pared by 0 bases and J by 3 bases, with 16 bases between. The CDR3 is 17 amino acids. CDR1 is SGHRS and CDR2 is YFSETQ in the germline V gene. The CDR3 here is CASSLEARLGDGNTIYF. In DNA form, the CDR3 reads TGCGCCAGCAGCTTGGAGGCGAGGCTGGGGGATGGAAACACCATATATTTT.

This clone was counted a single time. The rearrangement links TRBV10-3 to TRBJ2-7, with D possibly called TRBD1 or TRBD2 (5 bases each). The length of the CDR3 is 17 residues. Germline CDR1 ENHRY, CDR2 SYGVKD. The V and J ends lost 4 bases and 3 bases respectively, with 22 bases between them. CDR3 residues: CAISGGNPGTGVYEQYF. DNA of the CDR3: TGTGCCATCAGTGGTGGGAACCCCGGGACGGGCGTCTACGAGCAGTACTTC.

V gene TRBV6-5 combines with J gene TRBJ2-1, with 13 nucleotides matching TRBD2. The germline CDR1 and CDR2 sequences are MNHEY and SVGAGI. Germline trimming cut 5 bases from V and 8 bases from J; bases unmatched to any gene: 6. The length of the CDR3 is 15 residues. The CDR3 nucleotides read TGTGCCAGCAGTCGACTAGCGGGGGGATGGGATGAGCAGTTCTTC. Its protein product is CASSRLAGGWDEQFF.

The chain employs TRBV6-1 and TRBJ1-3; D gene ambiguous. The CDR3 is 15 residues long. Germline CDR1 reads MNHNS; CDR2 reads SASEGT. Trimming shortened V by 2 bases and J by 7 bases, and 15 bases separated the two germline ends. The CDR3 coding sequence is TGTGCCAGCAGTGAACCAGGCACGAAGAGGAACACCATATATTTT. This sequence encodes CASSEPGTKRNTIYF.

The chain carries TRBV7-2 and TRBJ2-7, with 10 bases that match TRBD2. The CDR3 has 14 residues. Looked up from germline, CDR1 is SGHTA and CDR2 is FQGNSA. CDR3 sequence (DNA): TGTAGCGTGGGGGGGACTAGCGATACATACGAGCAGTACTTC. Translating gives CSVGGTSDTYEQYF.

The rearrangement links TRBV7-9 to TRBJ2-7; D perhaps matches TRBD1 (5 bases). Germline V gene lookup returns CDR1 SEHNR and CDR2 FQNEAQ (reference sequence). This CDR3 is 14 amino acids long. Between the trimmed V and J ends, which lost 8 bases and 3 bases, there was a span of 17 bases. CDR3 in amino acids: CASHRPGPDYEQYF. CDR3 sequence (DNA): TGTGCCAGCCACCGTCCAGGGCCCGACTACGAGCAGTACTTC.

The chain has TRBV11-2 and TRBJ2-3; the D is unclear. In germline, CDR1 is SGHAT, CDR2 FQNNGV. The CDR3 has 15 residues. Trimming stripped 5 bases from V and 2 bases from J, with 14 bases between. DNA of the CDR3: TGTGCCAGCAGCCCTATGGGAAGTTACACAGATACGCAGTATTTT. Amino acid sequence: CASSPMGSYTDTQYF.

CDR3 nucleotide sequence: TGTGCCAGCAGCTCCCTGACTAGCGGGAGGGAGGATACGCAGTATTTT. Protein product: CASSSLTSGREDTQYF. The chain employs TRBV9 and TRBJ2-3, with 14 bases fitting TRBD2. This CDR3 is built from 16 residues. The V and J ends lost 4 bases and 6 bases, in that order; junction bases with no gene match: 7. In germline, CDR1 is SGDLS, CDR2 YYNGEE.

CDR3 coding DNA: TGTGCCAGCAGCCGGCCGTTTAGCGGAGAGACCCAGTACTTC. It is translated as CASSRPFSGETQYF. The chain employs TRBV7-9 and TRBJ2-5, with a possible D match to TRBD2 (6 bases). CDR3 size: 14 residues. The ends were cut back, 5 bases at V and 4 bases at J, with 14 bases in the middle. CDR1 is SEHNR and CDR2 is FQNEAQ in the germline V gene (reference sequence).

In regard to this clone: Other nucleotide sequences in the sample specify the same CDR3. V and J are TRBV5-1 and TRBJ2-7; perhaps TRBD1 as D (6 bases). Germline lookup yields CDR1 SGHRS and CDR2 YFSETQ. V lost 0 bases to trimming and J lost 3 bases, with 10 bases between them. The CDR3 runs 14 residues. Written as DNA, the CDR3 is TGCGCCAGCAGCTTGGACAGGGCGGGCTACGAGCAGTACTTC. Translation gives CASSLDRAGYEQYF.

This chain uses TRBV7-9 with TRBJ2-5, with D possibly called TRBD1 or TRBD2 (7 bases each). The germline V and J ends were trimmed by 7 bases and 2 bases, with 20 bases remaining between them. The CDR3 runs 16 residues. Germline V gene lookup returns CDR1 SEHNR and CDR2 FQNEAQ (reference sequence). The CDR3 nucleotides are TGTGCCAGCACCTATACGACAGGGCGGGAGCAAGAGACCCAGTACTTC. The encoded protein is CASTYTTGREQETQYF.

The chain has TRBV5-8 and TRBJ2-6; D unclear. This CDR3 contains 17 residues. Trimming removed 0 bases at V and 0 bases at J, with 10 bases between. The V gene's germline CDR1 is SGHTS and CDR2 YDEGEE. CDR3 in DNA: TGTGCCAGCAGCTTGGTATTCCAGACCTCTGGGGCCAACGTCCTGACTTTC. It specifies CASSLVFQTSGANVLTF.

The chain uses TRBV30 and TRBJ2-1, with D unresolved. V gave up 8 bases and J gave up 4 bases, with 9 bases separating them. The CDR3 consists of 11 residues. The germline V gene has CDR1 GTSNPN and CDR2 SVGIG (reference sequence). The CDR3 DNA sequence: TGTGCCCGAGAGGATTACAATGAGCAGTTCTTC. It translates to CAREDYNEQFF.

V and J are TRBV6-1 and TRBJ2-7; D ambiguous. CDR1 is MNHNS and CDR2 is SASEGT in the germline V gene. V was cut by 6 bases and J by 7 bases, with 10 bases left in between. The length of the CDR3 is 11 residues. CDR3 bases: TGTGCCAGCAGCCCAGAGCGAGAGCAGTACTTC. Encoded protein: CASSPEREQYF.

The chain employs TRBV7-9 and TRBJ2-2, with 7 nucleotides matching TRBD1. J was trimmed by 6 bases and V by 5 bases; bases with no gene match: 9. Per germline, CDR1 SEHNR and CDR2 FQNEAQ (reference sequence). The CDR3 has 15 residues. The DNA for the CDR3 is TGTGCCAGCAGCCCGAGACAGGGTGGGGCCGGGGAGCTGTTTTTT. Its translation: CASSPRQGGAGELFF. Drawing the rest from reference TRBV7-9 and TRBJ2-2, the complete variable domain is DTGVSQNPRHKITKRGQNVTFRCDPISEHNRLYWYRQTLGQGPEFLTYFQNEAQLEKSRLLSDRFSAERPKGSFSTLEIQRTEQGDSAMYLCASSPRQGGAGELFFGEGSRLTVL.

This clone was observed a single time. The chain recombines TRBV2 with TRBJ1-1, with D maybe TRBD1 (5 bases). CDR3 length equals 15 residues. Per germline, CDR1 SNHLY and CDR2 FYNNEI. Trimming shortened V by 1 base and J by 1 base, and 10 bases separated the two germline ends. For the CDR3, the DNA is TGTGCCAGCAGTGAAGTGAGGACATCGAACACTGAAGCTTTCTTT. Translated: CASSEVRTSNTEAFF.